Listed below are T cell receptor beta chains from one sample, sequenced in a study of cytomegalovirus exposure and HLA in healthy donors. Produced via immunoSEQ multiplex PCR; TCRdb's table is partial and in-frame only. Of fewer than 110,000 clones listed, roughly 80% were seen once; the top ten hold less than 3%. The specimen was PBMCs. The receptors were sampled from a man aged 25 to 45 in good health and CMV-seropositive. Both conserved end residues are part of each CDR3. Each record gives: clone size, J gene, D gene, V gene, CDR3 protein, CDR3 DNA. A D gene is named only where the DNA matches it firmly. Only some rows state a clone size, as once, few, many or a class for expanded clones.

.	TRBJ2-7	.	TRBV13	CASSLRGAPFYEQYF	TGTGCCAGCAGCCTCCGAGGTGCCCCATTCTACGAGCAGTACTTC
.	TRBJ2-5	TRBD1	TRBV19	CASSRMQGAGETQYF	TGTGCCAGTAGCCGGATGCAGGGGGCTGGAGAGACCCAGTACTTC
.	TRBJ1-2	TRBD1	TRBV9	CASSVPGGGARGYTF	TGTGCCAGCAGCGTCCCGGGAGGGGGCGCGCGTGGCTACACCTTC
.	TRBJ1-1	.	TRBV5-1	CSSRRRHTNTEAFF	TGTTCAAGCAGAAGGCGGCATACGAACACTGAAGCTTTCTTT
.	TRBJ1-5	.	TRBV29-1	CSVEACRSNPPQHF	TGCAGCGTTGAAGCTTGTAGGAGCAATCCGCCCCAGCATTTT
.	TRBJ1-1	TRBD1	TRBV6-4	CASSVGQGNTEAFF	TGTGCCAGCAGCGTTGGACAGGGGAACACTGAAGCTTTCTTT
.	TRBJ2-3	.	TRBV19	CASSIVLVASDTQYF	TGTGCCAGTAGTATTGTCCTAGTCGCCTCAGATACGCAGTATTTT
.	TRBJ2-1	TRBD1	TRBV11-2	CASSFSRARGSYNEQFF	TGTGCCAGCAGCTTCAGTCGAGCCAGGGGGTCCTACAATGAGCAGTTCTTC
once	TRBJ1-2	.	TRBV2	CASSEALGGLFSGYTF	TGTGCCAGCAGTGAAGCGCTGGGGGGACTGTTTTCGGGCTACACCTTC
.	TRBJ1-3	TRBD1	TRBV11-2	CASRSGGAGNTIYF	TGTGCCAGCAGGTCAGGGGGCGCCGGAAACACCATATATTTT
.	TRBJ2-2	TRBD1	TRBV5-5	CAGRQGQNTGELFF	TGTGCCGGCAGACAGGGCCAGAACACCGGGGAGCTGTTTTTT
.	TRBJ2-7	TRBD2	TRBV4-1	CASSQDGGGSYEQYF	TGCGCCAGCAGCCAAGACGGGGGGGGGTCCTACGAGCAGTACTTC
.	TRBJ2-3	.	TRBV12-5	CASGLLTDTQYF	TGTGCTAGTGGTTTGCTCACAGATACGCAGTATTTT
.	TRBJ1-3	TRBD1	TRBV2	CASGRDRGPGNTIYF	TGTGCCAGCGGCCGGGACAGGGGTCCTGGAAACACCATATATTTT
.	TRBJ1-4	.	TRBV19	CASSPTGANEKLFF	TGTGCCAGTAGTCCGACGGGGGCTAATGAAAAACTGTTTTTT